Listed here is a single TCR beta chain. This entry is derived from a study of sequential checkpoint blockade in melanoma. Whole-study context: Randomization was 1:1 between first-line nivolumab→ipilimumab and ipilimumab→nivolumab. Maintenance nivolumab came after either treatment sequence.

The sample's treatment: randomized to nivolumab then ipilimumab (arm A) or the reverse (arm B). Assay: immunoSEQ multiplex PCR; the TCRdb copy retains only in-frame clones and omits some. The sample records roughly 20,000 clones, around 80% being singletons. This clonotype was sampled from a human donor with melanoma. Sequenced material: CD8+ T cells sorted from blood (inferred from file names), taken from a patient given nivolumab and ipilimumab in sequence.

CDR3 protein: CASTQGGTEAFF. The DNA of the CDR3 is TGTGCCAGCACCCAAGGGGGCACTGAAGCTTTCTTT. The rearrangement links TRBV7-9 to TRBJ1-1; TRBD1 might be the D (6 bases). Germline assignment: CDR1 SEHNR and CDR2 FQNEAQ (reference sequence). CDR3 length equals 12 residues. Trimming took 7 bases from V and 4 from J, leaving 10 bases between them. Complete variable domain (other parts from reference TRBV7-9 and TRBJ1-1): DTGVSQNPRHKITKRGQNVTFRCDPISEHNRLYWYRQTLGQGPEFLTYFQNEAQLEKSRLLSDRFSAERPKGSFSTLEIQRTEQGDSAMYLCASTQGGTEAFFGQGTRLTVV.